Below are 19 T cell receptor beta chains sequenced from a single sample in a study of T cell repertoires in cytomegalovirus infection. TCRdb re-derived calls from the reads in MiXCR, one entry per CDR3 protein. The repertoire holds over 250,000 distinct CDR3 sequences, with 22% as singletons. Their specific antigens are unknown. The sample here was cultured PBMCs, taken from culture after CMV antigen stimulation. The receptors derive from a human donor in good health (CMV status not recorded). Some clones in this sample may be carry-over from other donors' samples.

The genes are TRBV27 and TRBJ2-3; 12 nucleotides line up with TRBD2. CDR3 length: 19 residues. V trimming: 5 bases; J trimming: 2 bases; junction bases outside the gene matches: 14. The germline V gene encodes CDR1 MNHEY and CDR2 SMNVEV (reference sequence). For the CDR3, the DNA is TGTGCCAGCAGTCCAAAGACTAGCGGGAGAGTCAGGGCCACAGATACGCAGTATTTT. Protein: CASSPKTSGRVRATDTQYF.

This clonotype has more than one count but fewer than ten. The gene calls are TRBV15 and TRBJ2-2; D may match TRBD1 or TRBD2 (5 bases each). V lost 1 base to trimming and J lost 3 bases, with 15 bases between them. The CDR3 loop spans 17 amino acids. CDR1 LNHNV and CDR2 YYDKDF come from the germline V gene (reference sequence). The CDR3 here is CATSRGPGTGDTGELFF. The CDR3 nucleotides are TGTGCCACCAGCAGAGGGCCCGGGACCGGGGACACCGGGGAGCTGTTTTTT.

This clonotype was seen only a few times. The chain combines TRBV6-6 with TRBJ2-6; 9 bases are a match to TRBD1. CDR1 is MNHNY and CDR2 is SVGAGI in the germline V gene (reference sequence). CDR3 length: 20 amino acids. V shed 2 bases, J shed 0 bases, and the junction held 11 bases outside the gene matches. The CDR3 nucleotides are TGTGCCAGCAGTTACAGGGACAGGGCGCCTTTCCTCTCTGGGGCCAACGTCCTGACTTTC. It yields the protein CASSYRDRAPFLSGANVLTF.

This chain links TRBV7-9 with TRBJ2-1; 7 bases align to TRBD2. Germline V gene sequence: CDR1 SEHNR, CDR2 FQNEAQ (reference sequence). V trimming: 5 bases; J trimming: 5 bases; junction bases outside the gene matches: 6. This CDR3 is 14 amino acids long. The CDR3 spells CASSPRDYNNEQFF. As DNA, the CDR3 is TGTGCCAGCAGCCCCCGGGACTATAACAATGAGCAGTTCTTC.

CDR3 protein: CASSQDLAGVDTQYF. CDR3 nucleotide sequence: TGCGCCAGCAGCCAAGATTTAGCGGGAGTAGATACGCAGTATTTT. The chain combines TRBV4-3 with TRBJ2-3; 9 nucleotides line up with TRBD2. CDR1 LGHNA and CDR2 YSLEER come from the germline V gene. Unmatched junction bases numbered 3, after V lost 0 bases and J lost 5 bases. The CDR3 has 15 amino acids.

The chain links TRBV19 to TRBJ2-1; no reliable D call. Germline-derived CDR1 and CDR2 are LNHDA and SQIVND (reference sequence). This CDR3 spans 17 amino acids. V was shortened by 0 bases and J by 9 bases, with 21 bases between the two germline ends. Here the CDR3 DNA reads TGTGCCAGTAGTATAGATCTCGGAGTTGTCTACCCGGCTGAGCAGTTCTTC. Its translation is CASSIDLGVVYPAEQFF.

The V call is TRBV24-1, the J call TRBJ1-2; D unresolved. Germline V CDR1 and CDR2: KGHDR, SFDVKD. The ends were cut back, 8 bases at V and 6 bases at J, with 21 bases in the middle. This CDR3 is built from 15 residues. CDR3 region: CATTLLQVIRNGYTF. CDR3 in DNA: TGTGCCACCACCCTCCTCCAGGTGATTAGGAATGGCTACACCTTC.

This clonotype was seen repeatedly, ten times or more. The CDR3 DNA follows: TGTGCCACCGGGACTAGCGGATACAATGAGCAGTTCTTC. As protein: CATGTSGYNEQFF. The chain employs TRBV11-3 and TRBJ2-1; TRBD2 matches 11 bases. This CDR3 spans 13 amino acids. In germline, CDR1 is SGHNT, CDR2 YENEEA. Germline trimming cut 10 bases from V and 4 bases from J; bases unmatched to any gene: 3.

This clonotype was observed many times. CDR3 DNA: TGTGCCAGCAGTTTCCGAAGACAGGGACGAGAGACCCAGTACTTC. Protein product: CASSFRRQGRETQYF. The chain is built from TRBV27 and TRBJ2-5, with TRBD1 matching over 7 bases. The CDR3 totals 15 residues. The J segment lost 4 bases and the V segment lost 3 bases, leaving 8 bases of the junction unmatched. The germline V gene encodes CDR1 MNHEY and CDR2 SMNVEV (reference sequence).

In this sample, this clonotype turned up a few times. V and J are TRBV19 and TRBJ1-2, with D possibly matching TRBD1 (6 bases). CDR3 length: 14 amino acids. V gave up 2 bases and J gave up 5 bases, with 12 bases separating them. Germline CDR1 is LNHDA and CDR2 is SQIVND (reference sequence). CDR3 loop: CASSIPRQGYGYTF. The CDR3 DNA is TGTGCCAGTAGTATACCGAGGCAGGGGTATGGCTACACCTTC.

This clonotype was seen many times. The chain recombines TRBV6-5 with TRBJ1-1; weak D call: TRBD1 (5 bases). The V gene lost 2 bases and the J gene lost 1 base, with 8 bases spanning the gap. Germline CDR1 reads MNHEY; CDR2 reads SVGAGI. This CDR3 region has 14 residues. The CDR3 region is CASSYGAGNTEAFF. The CDR3 DNA reads TGTGCCAGCAGTTACGGGGCTGGGAACACTGAAGCTTTCTTT.

This clonotype was seen a few times. The V and J genes are TRBV12-3 or TRBV12-4 and TRBJ1-5; 7 nucleotides align to TRBD1. This CDR3 region has 13 residues. Unmatched junction bases numbered 6, after V lost 7 bases and J lost 6 bases. The CDR3: CASTDTGVQPQHF. The CDR3 DNA reads TGTGCCAGCACCGATACAGGGGTTCAGCCCCAGCATTTT.

V and J are TRBV12-3 or TRBV12-4 and TRBJ1-2; D unclear. The CDR3 loop spans 15 amino acids. The ends were cut back, 5 bases at V and 3 bases at J, with 16 bases in the middle. CDR3 residues: CASSPITPAYYGYTF. The CDR3 DNA reads TGTGCCAGCAGTCCCATTACACCGGCCTACTATGGCTACACCTTC.

This clonotype was seen only a few times. The rearrangement joins TRBV28 to TRBJ2-1, with a tentative D call TRBD2 (5 bases). This CDR3 has 15 residues. V gave up 7 bases and J gave up 1 base, with 14 bases separating them. The germline V gene encodes CDR1 MDHEN and CDR2 SYDVKM. The CDR3 is CASTLGGSSYNEQFF. The DNA of the CDR3 is TGTGCCAGCACCCTTGGAGGTTCTTCCTACAATGAGCAGTTCTTC. Drawing the rest from reference TRBV28 and TRBJ2-1, the complete variable domain is DVKVTQSSRYLVKRTGEKVFLECVQDMDHENMFWYRQDPGLGLRLIYFSYDVKMKEKGDIPEGYSVSREKKERFSLILESASTNQTSMYLCASTLGGSSYNEQFFGPGTRLTVL.

This clonotype was counted a few times. The chain uses TRBV11-3 and TRBJ2-1; TRBD1 agrees at 7 bases. J gave up 7 bases and V 7 bases, and 4 bases lay outside the gene matches. CDR1 and CDR2 from the germline V gene are SGHNT and YENEEA. The CDR3 covers 12 residues. CDR3 residues: CASNRGGNEQFF. The CDR3 DNA sequence: TGTGCCAGCAACAGGGGCGGGAATGAGCAGTTCTTC.

This clonotype was recorded many times. The chain uses TRBV6-2 or TRBV6-3 and TRBJ2-2, with D possibly being TRBD2 (6 bases). The CDR3 has 15 amino acids. CDR1 is MNHEY, CDR2 SVGEGT, per germline. The V gene lost 6 bases and the J gene lost 0 bases, with 11 bases spanning the gap. CDR3 amino acids: CASSHPGANTGELFF. In nucleotides, the CDR3 is TGTGCCAGCAGCCATCCGGGGGCGAACACCGGGGAGCTGTTTTTT.

The chain links TRBV12-3 or TRBV12-4 to TRBJ2-5; tentative D call: TRBD1 (6 bases). This CDR3 is 13 amino acids long. Between the trimmed V and J ends, which lost 5 bases and 1 base, there was a span of 8 bases. CDR3 amino acids: CASSGQLQETQYF. The CDR3 nucleotides are TGTGCCAGCAGTGGACAGCTCCAAGAGACCCAGTACTTC.

The CDR3 DNA reads as TGTGCCAGCAGCACCGGACAGGGGACCACCGGGGAGCTGTTTTTT. Protein: CASSTGQGTTGELFF. The chain combines TRBV7-2 with TRBJ2-2, with TRBD1 matching 9 bases. The CDR3 has 15 amino acids. V lost 5 bases to trimming and J lost 4 bases; unmatched junction nucleotides: 5. CDR1 is SGHTA and CDR2 is FQGNSA in the germline V gene.

This clonotype was found a few times. The chain links TRBV12-5 to TRBJ2-3; D not resolved. V was clipped by 6 bases and J by 0 bases, with 22 bases between them. The V gene's germline CDR1 is LGHNT and CDR2 FRNRAP. This CDR3 comprises 18 residues. The CDR3 bases are TGTGCTAGTGGCAGAAGGGTCGTGGCCGCGTCTAGCACAGATACGCAGTATTTT. Amino acids: CASGRRVVAASSTDTQYF.